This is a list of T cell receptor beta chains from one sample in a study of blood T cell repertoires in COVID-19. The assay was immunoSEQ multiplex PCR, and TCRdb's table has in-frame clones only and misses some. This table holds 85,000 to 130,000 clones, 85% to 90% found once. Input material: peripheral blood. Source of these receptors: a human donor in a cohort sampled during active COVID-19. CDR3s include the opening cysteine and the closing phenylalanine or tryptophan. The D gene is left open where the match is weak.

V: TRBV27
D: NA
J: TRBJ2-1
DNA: TGTGCCAGCAGTGAGAGGTGGGATGAGCAGTTCTTC
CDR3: CASSERWDEQFF

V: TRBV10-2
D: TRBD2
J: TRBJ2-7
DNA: TGCGCCAGCAGTGATGAAGCGGGGGCTTCCTACGAGCAGTACTTC
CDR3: CASSDEAGASYEQYF

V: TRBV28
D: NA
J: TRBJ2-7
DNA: TGTGCCAGCAGTTGGGCGGGAACCTACGAGCAGTACTTC
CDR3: CASSWAGTYEQYF

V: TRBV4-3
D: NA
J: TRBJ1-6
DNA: TGCGCCAGCAGCCAGGATTTATCGGGGATCCATTCACCCCTCCACTTT
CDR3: CASSQDLSGIHSPLHF

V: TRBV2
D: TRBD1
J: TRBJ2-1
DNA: TGTGCCAGCAGGACAGGGCCCCATGAGCAGTTCTTC
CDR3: CASRTGPHEQFF

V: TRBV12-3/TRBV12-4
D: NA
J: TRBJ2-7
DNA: TGTGCCAGCAGTTTCCAGGCGGGTTACGAGCAGTACTTC
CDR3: CASSFQAGYEQYF

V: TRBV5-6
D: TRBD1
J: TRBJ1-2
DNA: TGTGCCAGCAGCTGGGACAGCCCCAACGGCTATGGCTACACCTTC
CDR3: CASSWDSPNGYGYTF

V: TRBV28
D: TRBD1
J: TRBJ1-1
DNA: TGTGCCAGCAGACGGACAGGGCCACGTGAAGCTTTCTTT
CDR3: CASRRTGPREAFF

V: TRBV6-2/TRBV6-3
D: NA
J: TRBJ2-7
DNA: TGTGCCAGCAGTCTACTCCCCTACGAGCAGTACTTC
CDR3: CASSLLPYEQYF

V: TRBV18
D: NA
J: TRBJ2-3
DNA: TGTGCCAGCTCACGCACGGGAGCACAAACCTACACAGATACGCAGTATTTT
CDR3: CASSRTGAQTYTDTQYF

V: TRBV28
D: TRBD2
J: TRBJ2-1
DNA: TGTGCCAGCAGTTTAATGACTAGCGGGAGTCATGAGCAGTTCTTC
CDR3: CASSLMTSGSHEQFF

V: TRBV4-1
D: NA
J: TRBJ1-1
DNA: TGCGCCAGCAGCCAAGAGTATCGGAACACTGAAGCTTTCTTT
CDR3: CASSQEYRNTEAFF

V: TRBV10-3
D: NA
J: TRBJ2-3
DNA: TGTGCCATCAGTGTAACAGATACGCAGTATTTT
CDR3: CAISVTDTQYF

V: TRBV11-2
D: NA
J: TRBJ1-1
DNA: TGTGCCAGCAGCTCCAGGGGAGGGGGTTGGGACACTGAAGCTTTCTTT
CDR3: CASSSRGGGWDTEAFF

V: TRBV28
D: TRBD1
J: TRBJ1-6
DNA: TGTGCCAGCAGCCTCCTTGGGACAGATAATTCACCCCTCCACTTT
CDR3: CASSLLGTDNSPLHF

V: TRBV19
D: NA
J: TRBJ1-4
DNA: TGTGCCAGTAGTATTTCGGGGTATCATGAAAAACTGTTTTTT
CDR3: CASSISGYHEKLFF

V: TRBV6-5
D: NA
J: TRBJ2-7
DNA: TGTGCCAGCAGTCGCGACAGGAGCTACGAGCAGTACTTC
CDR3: CASSRDRSYEQYF